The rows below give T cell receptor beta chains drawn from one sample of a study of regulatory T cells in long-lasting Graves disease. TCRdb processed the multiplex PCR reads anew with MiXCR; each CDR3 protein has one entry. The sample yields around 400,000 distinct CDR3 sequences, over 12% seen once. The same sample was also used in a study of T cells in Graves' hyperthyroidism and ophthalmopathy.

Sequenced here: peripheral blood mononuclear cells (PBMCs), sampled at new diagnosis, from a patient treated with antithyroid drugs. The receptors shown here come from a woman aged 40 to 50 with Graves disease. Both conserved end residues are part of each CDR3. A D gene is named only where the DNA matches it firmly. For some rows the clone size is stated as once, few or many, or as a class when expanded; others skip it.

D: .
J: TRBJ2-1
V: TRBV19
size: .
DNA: TGTGCCAGTAGTATAGTCACTGGAGGCTACAATGAGCAGTTCTTC
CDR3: CASSIVTGGYNEQFF

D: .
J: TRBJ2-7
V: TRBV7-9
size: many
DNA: TGTGCCAGCAGCTTAGCACTTTCGGGCGAGCAGTACTTC
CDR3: CASSLALSGEQYF

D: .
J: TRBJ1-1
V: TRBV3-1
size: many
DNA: TGTGCCAGCAGCCATCCCCCAGGTCAAGCGCCTAACACTGAAGCTTTCTTT
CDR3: CASSHPPGQAPNTEAFF

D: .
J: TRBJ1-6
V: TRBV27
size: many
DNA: TGTGCCAGCAGTTTTATTTCTCGGAGGGCTACAATATCCAATTCACCCCTCCACTTT
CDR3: CASSFISRRATISNSPLHF

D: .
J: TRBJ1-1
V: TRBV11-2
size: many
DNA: TGTGCCAGCAGCTTACCAGGGTCGGCGTGGGCTTTCTTT
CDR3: CASSLPGSAWAFF

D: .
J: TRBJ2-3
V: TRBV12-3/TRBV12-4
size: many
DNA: TGTGCCAGCAATTTGGCGGGATCCTACACAGATACGCAGTATTTT
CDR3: CASNLAGSYTDTQYF

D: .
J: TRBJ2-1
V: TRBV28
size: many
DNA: TGTGCCAGCAGTTTCACAGGCCACAATGAGCAGTTCTTC
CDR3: CASSFTGHNEQFF

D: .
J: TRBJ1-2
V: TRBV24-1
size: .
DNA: TGTGCCACCAGTGATTTGGACAGATACTACACCTTC
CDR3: CATSDLDRYYTF

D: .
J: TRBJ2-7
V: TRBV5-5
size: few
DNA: TGTGCCAGCAGCTTGTACAGGGAGCAGTACTTC
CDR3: CASSLYREQYF

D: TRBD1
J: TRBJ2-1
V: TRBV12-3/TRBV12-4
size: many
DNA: TGTGCCAGCAGCCGAACCCCTTCCGGGACAGGGTTTCTTGGTGAGCAGTTCTTC
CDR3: CASSRTPSGTGFLGEQFF

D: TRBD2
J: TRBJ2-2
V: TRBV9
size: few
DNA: TGTGCCAGCAGCGTAGGTGGGCTAGCGGGAACCGGGGAGCTGTTTTTT
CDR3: CASSVGGLAGTGELFF

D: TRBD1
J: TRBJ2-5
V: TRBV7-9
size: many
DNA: TGTGCCAGCAGCTGGGGACAGGGCATTCGGGAGACCCAGTACTTC
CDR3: CASSWGQGIRETQYF

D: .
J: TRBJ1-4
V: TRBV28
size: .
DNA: TGTGCCAGCAGTTCATCCAGCCTGGAAAAACTGTTTTTT
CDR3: CASSSSSLEKLFF

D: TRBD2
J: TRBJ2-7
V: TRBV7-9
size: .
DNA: TGTGCCAGCAGCTCTCGGGGGGGTCACGAGCAGTACTTC
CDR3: CASSSRGGHEQYF

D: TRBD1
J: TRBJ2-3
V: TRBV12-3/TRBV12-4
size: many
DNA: TGTGCCAGCAGTTTCGGGACAGGGGGCGTTTTAGATACGCAGTATTTT
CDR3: CASSFGTGGVLDTQYF

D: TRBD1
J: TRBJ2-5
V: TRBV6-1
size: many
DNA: TGTGCCAGCAGTCAACAACCGGGACAGGTGGGCGAGACCCAGTACTTC
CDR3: CASSQQPGQVGETQYF

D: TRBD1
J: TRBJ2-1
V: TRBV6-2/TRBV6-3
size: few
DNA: TGTGCCAGCAGTTACGGGGCGAGGACAGGGGGGTCCTTAAACAATGAGCAGTTCTTC
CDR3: CASSYGARTGGSLNNEQFF

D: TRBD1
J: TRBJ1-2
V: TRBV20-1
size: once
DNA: TGCAGTGCTAGGTTGACAGGGGACTATGGCTACACCTTC
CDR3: CSARLTGDYGYTF

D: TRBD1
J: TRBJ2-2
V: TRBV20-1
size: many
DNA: TGCAGTGCAACAGGGGGCACCGGGGAGCTGTTTTTT
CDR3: CSATGGTGELFF

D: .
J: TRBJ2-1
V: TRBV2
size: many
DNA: TGTGCCAGCAGCTGGAGAGGCAATGAGCAGTTCTTC
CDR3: CASSWRGNEQFF

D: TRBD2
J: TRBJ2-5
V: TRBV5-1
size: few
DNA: TGCGCCAGCAGCTTGAGCGGGAGAGGTGAGACCCAGTACTTC
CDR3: CASSLSGRGETQYF

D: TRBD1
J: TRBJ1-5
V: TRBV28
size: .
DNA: TGTGCCAGCAGTTTTGTCAGGGGGAGCGGTCAGCCCCAGCATTTT
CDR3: CASSFVRGSGQPQHF

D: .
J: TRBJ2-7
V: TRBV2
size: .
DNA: TGTGCCCGGGCCCAGCCGGGCTCCTACGAGCAGTACTTC
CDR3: CARAQPGSYEQYF

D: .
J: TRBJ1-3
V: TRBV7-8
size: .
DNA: TGTGCCAGCAGATACCGGGACTCTGGAAACACCATATATTTT
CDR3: CASRYRDSGNTIYF

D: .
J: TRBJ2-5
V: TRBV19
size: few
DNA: TGTGCCAGTAGTATACAAGGCTTTCAAGAGACCCAGTACTTC
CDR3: CASSIQGFQETQYF